This TCR beta chain derives from a study of T cell responses to AZD1222 COVID-19 vaccine. General study findings and limits: Unmutated variant regions are reportedly the target of nearly half of TCRs that are spike-specific.

V was trimmed by 2 bases and J by 7 bases, leaving 12 bases between them. This CDR3 comprises 13 residues. Germline V gene sequence: CDR1 GTSNPN, CDR2 SVGIG (reference sequence). For this clone: Its antigen remains unidentified.

Profiled with immunoSEQ multiplex PCR; TCRdb holds only in-frame clones, not every one. The table records approximately 120,000 clones, roughly 90% of them present only once. The source material was peripheral blood, sampled on day 0 of AZD1222 vaccination. The receptor was derived from an adult in good health. The chain carries TRBV30 and TRBJ1-5; perhaps TRBD1 as D (5 bases). The CDR3, as DNA: TGTGCCTGGAGTCCAACCCGGGGGCAGCCCCAGCATTTT. This gives the protein CAWSPTRGQPQHF.